This T cell receptor beta chain was identified in a study of Graves' ophthalmopathy and Graves' hyperthyroidism. Study at large: Peripheral blood was gathered at the point of initial diagnosis, before any treatment started.

Whole-study results and caveats: Most expanded thyroid clonotypes above 0.001 frequency also appeared in blood.

Having ophthalmopathy, the donors showed moderate-to-severe activity, CAS ≥3 and NOSPECS ≥4, with disease lasting under 3 months. In this sample, this clonotype turned up a few times. What it binds is unknown. As the template, RNA transcripts were used to amplify TCR beta CDR3 regions. In the first round, RT-PCR was carried out with HTBI primers, and a multiplex PCR formed the second round. TCRdb re-called the multiplex PCR reads through MiXCR, storing one row per CDR3 protein. The top ten clones hold around 3.3% of a sample with 650,000 to 800,000 distinct CDR3 sequences, 35% to 50% of them seen once. Sequenced: peripheral blood. The source is an adult man with Graves' ophthalmopathy.

CDR3 protein: CASRTSGNTGELFF. The CDR3 bases are TGTGCCAGCAGAACTAGCGGGAACACCGGGGAGCTGTTTTTT. The chain employs TRBV12-3 or TRBV12-4 and TRBJ2-2; TRBD2 aligns across 8 bases. The junction had 1 base not matched to a gene; V was cut back by 6 bases and J by 1 base. This CDR3 comprises 14 residues.